The clone carrying this T cell receptor (beta chain) was counted at least ten times. Its target is unknown. Healthy Caucasian donors formed the entire cohort. The data originate from a study of identical twins. Each CDR3 protein is one row after TCRdb ran MiXCR on the 5' RACE reads. This repertoire shows around 510,000 distinct CDR3 sequences, 13% to 15% found once; its top ten account for 0.8% to 1%. Findings and limits, study-wide: An excess of low generation probability was shown by twin-shared out-of-frame alpha sequences. Fewer insertions characterized abundant cord blood beta clonotypes, whereas memory repertoires showed none. The study reached conclusions through statistical analysis that was cross-sectional, not following the same donors.

This same sample was also part of a study on yellow fever vaccine responses in identical twins.

The sequencing input was CD4+ T cells sorted from blood. The receptor was isolated from a woman between 18 and 30 years old in good health.

The CDR3 nucleotides are TGTGCCAGCAGTTCCCATTCCACCGGGGAGCTGTTTTTT. Its protein is CASSSHSTGELFF. This chain joins TRBV25-1 and TRBJ2-2; D is unresolved. The V gene lost 5 bases and the J gene lost 4 bases, with 8 bases spanning the gap. The germline V gene encodes CDR1 MGHDK and CDR2 SYGVNS. The CDR3 consists of 13 residues.